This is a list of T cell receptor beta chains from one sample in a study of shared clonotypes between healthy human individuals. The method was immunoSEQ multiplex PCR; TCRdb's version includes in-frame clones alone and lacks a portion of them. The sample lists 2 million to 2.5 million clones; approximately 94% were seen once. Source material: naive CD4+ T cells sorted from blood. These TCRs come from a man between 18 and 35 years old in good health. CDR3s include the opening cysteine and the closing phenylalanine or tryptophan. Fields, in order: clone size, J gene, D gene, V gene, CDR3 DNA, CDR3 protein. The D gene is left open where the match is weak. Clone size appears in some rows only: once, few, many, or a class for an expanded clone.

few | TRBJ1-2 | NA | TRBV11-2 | TGTGCCAGCAGCCGGACGGGTGCGTTAGATGGCTACACCTTC | CASSRTGALDGYTF
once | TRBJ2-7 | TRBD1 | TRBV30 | TGTGCCTGCGTTTATGGGGACAGGGTTAACGAGCAGTACTTC | CACVYGDRVNEQYF
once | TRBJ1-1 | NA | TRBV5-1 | TGCGCCAGCAGCTTGGGTAGGGAAAACACTGAAGCTTTCTTT | CASSLGRENTEAFF
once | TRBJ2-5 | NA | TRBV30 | TGTGCCTGGATCCTTGGGGGGGCTCCGGAGACCCAGTACTTC | CAWILGGAPETQYF
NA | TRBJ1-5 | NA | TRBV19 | TGTGCCAGTAGAGGGGGGGGAACCTATCAGCCCCAGCATTTT | CASRGGGTYQPQHF
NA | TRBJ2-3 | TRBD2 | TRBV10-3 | TGTGCCATCAGTGGGACTAGCGGCCTAAGTTCGGATACGCAGTATTTT | CAISGTSGLSSDTQYF
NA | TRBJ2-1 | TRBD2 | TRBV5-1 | TGCGCCAGCAGCTATTCTAGCGGGGTCTACAATGAGCAGTTCTTC | CASSYSSGVYNEQFF
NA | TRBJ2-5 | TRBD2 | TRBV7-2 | TGTGCCAGCAGCATAAGACTAGCGGGACTTCAAGAGACCCAGTACTTC | CASSIRLAGLQETQYF
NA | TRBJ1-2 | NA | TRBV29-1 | TGCAGCGTTGAACTCTCGGCTGGCTACACCTTC | CSVELSAGYTF
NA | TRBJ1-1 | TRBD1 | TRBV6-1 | TGTGCCAGCAGCGAGACAGGGAGGCCGAACACTGAAGCTTTCTTT | CASSETGRPNTEAFF
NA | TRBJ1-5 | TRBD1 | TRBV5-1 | TGCGCCAGCAGCGACGGAGGACAGGCTGGGGGGCCCCAGCATTTT | CASSDGGQAGGPQHF
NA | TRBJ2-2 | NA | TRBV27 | TGTGCCAGCAGTTTATTACAGAGGACCGGGGAGCTGTTTTTT | CASSLLQRTGELFF
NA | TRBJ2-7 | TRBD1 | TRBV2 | TGTGCCAGCAGTGAGGCTACACAGGGGATCTACGAGCAGTACTTC | CASSEATQGIYEQYF
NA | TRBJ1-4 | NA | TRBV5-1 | TGCGCCAGCAGCTTGGTCCCGGGAGCGGAAAAACTGTTTTTT | CASSLVPGAEKLFF
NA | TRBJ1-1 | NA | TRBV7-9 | TGTGCCAGCTTGGACGGACCCCAGAACACTGAAGCTTTCTTT | CASLDGPQNTEAFF
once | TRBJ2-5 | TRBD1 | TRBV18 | TGTGCCAGCTCATGGACAGGGGAGCAAAAGACCCAGTACTTC | CASSWTGEQKTQYF
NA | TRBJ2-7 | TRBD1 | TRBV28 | TGTGCCAGCAGCCTCTTGGGACAGGGGGGAGACGAGCAGTACTTC | CASSLLGQGGDEQYF
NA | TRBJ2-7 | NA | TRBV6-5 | TGTGCCAGCAGAAAGACAGACCGCTACGAGCAGTACTTC | CASRKTDRYEQYF
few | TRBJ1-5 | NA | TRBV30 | TGTGCCTGGAGTCGGGAGCATAGCAATCAGCCCCAGCATTTT | CAWSREHSNQPQHF
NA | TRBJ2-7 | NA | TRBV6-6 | TGTGCCAGCAGTCGACTTGGGACCTACGAGCAGTACTTC | CASSRLGTYEQYF
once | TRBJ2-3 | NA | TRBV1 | TGCACCAGCAGCCAAGGAGGGCATAACAGGATCCCTAGCACAGATACGCAGTATTTT | CTSSQGGHNRIPSTDTQYF
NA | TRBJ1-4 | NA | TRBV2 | TGTGCCAGCAGTGAAAACCTAGTTGCAACTAATGAAAAACTGTTTTTT | CASSENLVATNEKLFF
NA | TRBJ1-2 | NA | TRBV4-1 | TGCGCCAGCAGCCAAGATCTCCCGGGGTTACTCTATGGCTACACCTTC | CASSQDLPGLLYGYTF
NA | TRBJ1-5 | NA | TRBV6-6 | TGTGCCAGCAGTCCAGGGGTCGGAAATCAGCCCCAGCATTTT | CASSPGVGNQPQHF
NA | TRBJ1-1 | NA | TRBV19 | TGTGCCAGTAGTATTGGGACGGCGAACACTGAAGCTTTCTTT | CASSIGTANTEAFF
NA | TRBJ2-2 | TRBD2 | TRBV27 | TGTGCCAGCAGTTTATTAGCGGGAGCCGGGGAGCTGTTTTTT | CASSLLAGAGELFF
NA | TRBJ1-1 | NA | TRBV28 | TGTGCCAGCACCGCGGGTCTCTGGGGCACTGAAGCTTTCTTT | CASTAGLWGTEAFF
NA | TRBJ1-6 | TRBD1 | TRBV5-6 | TGTGCCAGCAGCTTGGACCCAACCAGGACAGGGGAAATTCGTTCACCCCTCCACTTT | CASSLDPTRTGEIRSPLHF
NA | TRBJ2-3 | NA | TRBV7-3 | TGTGCCAGCAGCTTAACGGAAAGGAATACGCAGTATTTT | CASSLTERNTQYF
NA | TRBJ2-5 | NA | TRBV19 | TGTGCCAGTAGTATCCATCTTACCCCCTGGGCAGGGGATAAAGAGACCCAGTACTTC | CASSIHLTPWAGDKETQYF